The clone carrying this TCR beta chain was picked up one time. Its antigen is not identified. Vbeta (60) and Jbeta (13) primers were used in the PCR. TCRdb keeps only in-frame clones here, not all; method: immunoSEQ multiplex PCR. The sample has approximately 61,000 clones, around 80% seen once. This entry comes from a study of cytomegalovirus exposure and HLA in healthy donors. Study-level results: Productive rates of about 90% or about 30% were seen for most TCR beta V segments in an earlier analysis. By HLA locus, TCR association rates varied in a later analysis, with DRB1 showing the most and HLA-C the fewest.

The receptor's source is a man in his forties or fifties in good health and CMV-seropositive. Sequences were obtained from PBMCs.

The chain's CDR3 is CSLTMTGSPSYNEQFF. The CDR3 DNA follows: TGCTCCCTCACCATGACAGGATCTCCCTCCTACAATGAGCAGTTCTTC. The rearrangement uses TRBV5-1 and TRBJ2-1; a possible D gene is TRBD1 (6 bases). From germline, CDR1 is SGHRS and CDR2 YFSETQ. The CDR3 has 16 amino acids. Supplemented by reference TRBV5-1 and TRBJ2-1, the full variable domain reads KAGVTQTPRYLIKTRGQQVTLSCSPISGHRSVSWYQQTPGQGLQFLFEYFSETQRNKGNFPGRFSGRQFSNSRSEMNVSTLELGDSALYLCSLTMTGSPSYNEQFFGPGTRLTVL.